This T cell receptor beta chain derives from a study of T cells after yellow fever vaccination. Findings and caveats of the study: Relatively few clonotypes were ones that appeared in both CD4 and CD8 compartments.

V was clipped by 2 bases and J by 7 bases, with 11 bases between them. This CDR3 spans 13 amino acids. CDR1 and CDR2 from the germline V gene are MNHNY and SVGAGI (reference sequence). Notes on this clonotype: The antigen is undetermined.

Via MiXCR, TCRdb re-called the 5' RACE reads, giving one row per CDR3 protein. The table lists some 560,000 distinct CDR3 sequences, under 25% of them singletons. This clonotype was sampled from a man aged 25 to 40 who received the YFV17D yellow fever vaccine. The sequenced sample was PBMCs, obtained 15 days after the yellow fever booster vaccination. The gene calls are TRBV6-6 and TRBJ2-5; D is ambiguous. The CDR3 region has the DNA TGTGCCAGCAGTTACCAGCTCCGAGGGACCCAGTACTTC. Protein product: CASSYQLRGTQYF.